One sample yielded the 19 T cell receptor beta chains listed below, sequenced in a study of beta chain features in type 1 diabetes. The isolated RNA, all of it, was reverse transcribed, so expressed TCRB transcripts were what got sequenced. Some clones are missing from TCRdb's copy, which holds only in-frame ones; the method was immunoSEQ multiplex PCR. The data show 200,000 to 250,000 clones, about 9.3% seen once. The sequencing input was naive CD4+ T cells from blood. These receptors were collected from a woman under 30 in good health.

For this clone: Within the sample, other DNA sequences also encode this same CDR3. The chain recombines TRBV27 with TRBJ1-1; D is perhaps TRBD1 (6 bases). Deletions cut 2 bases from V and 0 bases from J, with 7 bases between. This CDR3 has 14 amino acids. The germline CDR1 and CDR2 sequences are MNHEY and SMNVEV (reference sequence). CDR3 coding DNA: TGTGCCAGCAGTTTACAGGGGATGAACACTGAAGCTTTCTTT. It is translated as CASSLQGMNTEAFF.

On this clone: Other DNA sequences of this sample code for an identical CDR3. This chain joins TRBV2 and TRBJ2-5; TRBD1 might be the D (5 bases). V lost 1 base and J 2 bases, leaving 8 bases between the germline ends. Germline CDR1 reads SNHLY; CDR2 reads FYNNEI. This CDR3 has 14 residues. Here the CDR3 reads CASSEGTYQETQYF. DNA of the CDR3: TGTGCCAGCAGTGAAGGGACATATCAAGAGACCCAGTACTTC.

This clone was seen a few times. The chain's CDR3 is CASSEAASGGYNEQFF. CDR3 nucleotides: TGTGCCAGCAGTGAAGCGGCTAGCGGGGGCTACAATGAGCAGTTCTTC. The chain has TRBV6-1 and TRBJ2-1, with 10 bases lining up with TRBD2. This CDR3 has 16 amino acids. The germline gives CDR1 MNHNS, CDR2 SASEGT. J was trimmed by 3 bases and V by 0 bases; bases with no gene match: 2.

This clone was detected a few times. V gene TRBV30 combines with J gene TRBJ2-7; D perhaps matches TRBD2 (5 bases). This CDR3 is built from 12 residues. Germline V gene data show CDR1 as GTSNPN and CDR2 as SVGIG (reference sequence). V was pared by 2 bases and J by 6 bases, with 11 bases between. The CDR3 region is CAWSTAGGEQYF. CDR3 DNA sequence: TGTGCCTGGAGTACGGCTGGAGGCGAGCAGTACTTC.

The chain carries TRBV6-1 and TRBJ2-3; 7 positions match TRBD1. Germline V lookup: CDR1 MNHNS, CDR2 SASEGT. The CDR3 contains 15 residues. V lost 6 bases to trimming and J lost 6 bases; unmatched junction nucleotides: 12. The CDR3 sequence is CASRGTGQSADTQYF. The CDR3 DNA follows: TGTGCCAGCAGAGGTACGGGACAGTCGGCGGATACGCAGTATTTT.

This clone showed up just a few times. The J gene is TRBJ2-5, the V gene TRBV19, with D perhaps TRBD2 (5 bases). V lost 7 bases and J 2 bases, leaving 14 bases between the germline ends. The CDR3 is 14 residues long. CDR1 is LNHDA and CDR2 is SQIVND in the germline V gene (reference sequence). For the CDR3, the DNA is TGTGCCAGTAATGACCCGGGATCACAAGAGACCCAGTACTTC. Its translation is CASNDPGSQETQYF.

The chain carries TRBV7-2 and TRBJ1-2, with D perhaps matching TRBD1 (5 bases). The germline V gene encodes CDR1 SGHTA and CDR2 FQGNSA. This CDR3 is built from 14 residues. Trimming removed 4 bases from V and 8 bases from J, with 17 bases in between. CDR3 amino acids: CASSSQALPGGYTF. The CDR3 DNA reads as TGTGCCAGCAGCTCACAGGCCCTACCGGGCGGCTACACCTTC.

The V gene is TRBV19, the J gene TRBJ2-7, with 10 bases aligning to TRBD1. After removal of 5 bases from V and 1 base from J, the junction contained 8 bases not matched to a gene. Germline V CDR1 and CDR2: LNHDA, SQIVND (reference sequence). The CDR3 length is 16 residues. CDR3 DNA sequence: TGTGCCAGTAGTCGACAGGGGGCTGGGGGATCCTACGAGCAGTACTTC. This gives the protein CASSRQGAGGSYEQYF. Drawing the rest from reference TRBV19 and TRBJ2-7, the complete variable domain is DGGITQSPKYLFRKEGQNVTLSCEQNLNHDAMYWYRQDPGQGLRLIYYSQIVNDFQKGDIAEGYSVSREKKESFPLTVTSAQKNPTAFYLCASSRQGAGGSYEQYFGPGTRLTVT.

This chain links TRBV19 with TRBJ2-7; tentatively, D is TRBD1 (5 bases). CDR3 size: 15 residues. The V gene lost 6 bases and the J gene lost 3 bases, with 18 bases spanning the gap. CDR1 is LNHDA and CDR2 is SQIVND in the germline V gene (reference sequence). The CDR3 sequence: CASSPKGQGGYEQYF. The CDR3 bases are TGTGCCAGTAGCCCCAAAGGACAAGGCGGCTACGAGCAGTACTTC.

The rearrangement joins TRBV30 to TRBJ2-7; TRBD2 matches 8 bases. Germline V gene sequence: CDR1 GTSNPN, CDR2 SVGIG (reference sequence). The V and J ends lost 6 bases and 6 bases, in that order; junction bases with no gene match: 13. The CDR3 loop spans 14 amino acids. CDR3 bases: TGTGCCTGCGCCTTCGGGACTAGTATTCGCGAGCAGTACTTC. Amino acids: CACAFGTSIREQYF.

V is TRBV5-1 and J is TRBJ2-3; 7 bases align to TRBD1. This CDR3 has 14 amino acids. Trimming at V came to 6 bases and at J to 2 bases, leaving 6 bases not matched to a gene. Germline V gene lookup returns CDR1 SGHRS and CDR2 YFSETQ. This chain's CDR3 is CASTNRGPTDTQYF. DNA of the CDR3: TGCGCCAGCACCAACAGGGGCCCCACAGATACGCAGTATTTT.

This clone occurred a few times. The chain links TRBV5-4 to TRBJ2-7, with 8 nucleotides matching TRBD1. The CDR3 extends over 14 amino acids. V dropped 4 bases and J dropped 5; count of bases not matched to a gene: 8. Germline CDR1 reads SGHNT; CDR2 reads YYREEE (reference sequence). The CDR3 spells CASSPGQGRDEQYF. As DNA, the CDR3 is TGTGCCAGCAGCCCTGGACAGGGTCGCGACGAGCAGTACTTC.

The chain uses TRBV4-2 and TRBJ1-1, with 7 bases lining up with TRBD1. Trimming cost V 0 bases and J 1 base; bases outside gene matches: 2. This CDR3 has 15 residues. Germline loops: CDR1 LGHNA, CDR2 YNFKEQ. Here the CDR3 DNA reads TGTGCCAGCAGCCAAGATAGGGGGCCGAACACTGAAGCTTTCTTT. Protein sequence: CASSQDRGPNTEAFF.

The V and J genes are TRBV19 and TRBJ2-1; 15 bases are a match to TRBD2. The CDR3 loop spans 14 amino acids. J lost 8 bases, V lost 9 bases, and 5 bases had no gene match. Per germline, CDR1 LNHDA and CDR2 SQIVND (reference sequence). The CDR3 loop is CASRRTSGRDEQFF. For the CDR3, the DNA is TGTGCCAGCCGACGGACTAGCGGGAGGGATGAGCAGTTCTTC.

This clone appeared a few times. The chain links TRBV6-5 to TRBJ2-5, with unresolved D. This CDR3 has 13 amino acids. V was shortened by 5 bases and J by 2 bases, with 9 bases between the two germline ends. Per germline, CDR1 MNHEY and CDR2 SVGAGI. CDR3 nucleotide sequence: TGTGCCAGCAGTCGTCTACAGCAAGAGACCCAGTACTTC. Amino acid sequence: CASSRLQQETQYF.

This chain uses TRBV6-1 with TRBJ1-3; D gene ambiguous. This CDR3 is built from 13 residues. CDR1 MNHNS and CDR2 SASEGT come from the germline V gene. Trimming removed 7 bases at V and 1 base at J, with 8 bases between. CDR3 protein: CASTAGSGNTIYF. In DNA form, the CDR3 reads TGTGCCAGCACTGCGGGTTCTGGAAACACCATATATTTT.

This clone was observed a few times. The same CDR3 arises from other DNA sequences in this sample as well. The CDR3 is CASSLARANTGELFF. CDR3 in DNA: TGTGCCAGCAGCTTAGCCCGGGCGAACACCGGGGAGCTGTTTTTT. The V gene is TRBV7-8, the J gene TRBJ2-2; unclear D gene. V shed 0 bases and J shed 0 bases, with 5 bases lying between them. Germline CDR1 is SGHVS and CDR2 is FQNEAQ. The CDR3 consists of 15 residues.

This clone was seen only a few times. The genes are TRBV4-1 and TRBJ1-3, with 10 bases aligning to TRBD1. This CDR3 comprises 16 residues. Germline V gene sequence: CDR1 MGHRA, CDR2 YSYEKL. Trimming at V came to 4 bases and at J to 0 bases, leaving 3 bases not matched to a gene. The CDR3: CASSPTGGFSGNTIYF. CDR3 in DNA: TGCGCCAGCAGCCCGACAGGGGGCTTCTCTGGAAACACCATATATTTT.

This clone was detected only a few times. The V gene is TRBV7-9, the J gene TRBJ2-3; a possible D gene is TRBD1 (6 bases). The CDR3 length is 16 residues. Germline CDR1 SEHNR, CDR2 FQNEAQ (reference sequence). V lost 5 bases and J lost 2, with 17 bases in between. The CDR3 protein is CASSQDPNRDTDTQYF. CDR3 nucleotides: TGTGCCAGCAGCCAAGATCCCAACAGGGACACAGATACGCAGTATTTT.